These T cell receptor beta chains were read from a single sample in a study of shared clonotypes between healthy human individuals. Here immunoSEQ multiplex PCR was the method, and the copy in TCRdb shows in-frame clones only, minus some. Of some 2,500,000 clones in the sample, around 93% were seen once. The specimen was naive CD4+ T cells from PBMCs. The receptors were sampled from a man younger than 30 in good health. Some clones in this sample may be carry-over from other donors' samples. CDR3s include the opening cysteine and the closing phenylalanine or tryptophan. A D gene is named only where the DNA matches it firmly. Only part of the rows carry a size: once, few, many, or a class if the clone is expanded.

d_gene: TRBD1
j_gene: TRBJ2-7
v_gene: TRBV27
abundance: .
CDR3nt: TGTGCCAGCAGTGGACAGGGGCGCGTGCACGAGCAGTACTTC
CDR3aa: CASSGQGRVHEQYF

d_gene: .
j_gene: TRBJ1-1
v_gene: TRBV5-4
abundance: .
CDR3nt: TGTGCCAGCAGCCGACAGTTGGATAACACTGAAGCTTTCTTT
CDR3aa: CASSRQLDNTEAFF

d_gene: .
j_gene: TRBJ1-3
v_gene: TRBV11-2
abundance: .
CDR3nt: TGTGCCAGCAGCTTAGATCCCGGCAGATTGGGAAACACCATATATTTT
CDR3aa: CASSLDPGRLGNTIYF

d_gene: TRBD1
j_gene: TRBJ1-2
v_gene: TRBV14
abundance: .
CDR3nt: TGTGCCAGCAGCCCTGGGACAGCCTATGGCTACACCTTC
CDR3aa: CASSPGTAYGYTF

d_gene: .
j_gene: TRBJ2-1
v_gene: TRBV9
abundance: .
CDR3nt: TGTGCCAGCAGCGCCAGCTTCACACAGGGTCTAGAGCAGTTCTTC
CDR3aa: CASSASFTQGLEQFF

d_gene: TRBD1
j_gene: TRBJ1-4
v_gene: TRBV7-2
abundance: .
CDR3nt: TGTGCCAGCAGCCCCGGGACAGCCGGGGGAGGAGGGGAAAAACTGTTTTTT
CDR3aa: CASSPGTAGGGGEKLFF

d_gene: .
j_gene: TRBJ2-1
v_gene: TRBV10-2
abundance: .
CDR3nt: TGCGCCAGCAGGAGGTGGCTAGCCGGGGATGAGCAGTTCTTC
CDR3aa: CASRRWLAGDEQFF

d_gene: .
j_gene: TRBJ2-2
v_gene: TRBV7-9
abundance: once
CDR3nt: TGTGCCAGCAGCTTAGTCAGGGGCTTGACCGGGGAGCTGTTTTTT
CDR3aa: CASSLVRGLTGELFF

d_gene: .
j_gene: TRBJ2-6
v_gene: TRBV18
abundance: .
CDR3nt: TGTGCCAGCTCACCAACGGGCAGTTCTTCTGGGGCCAACGTCCTGACTTTC
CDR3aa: CASSPTGSSSGANVLTF

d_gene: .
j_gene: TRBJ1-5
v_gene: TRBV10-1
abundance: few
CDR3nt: TGCGCCAGCACCCCAGGGGAGGGCAATCAGCCCCAGCATTTT
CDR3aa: CASTPGEGNQPQHF

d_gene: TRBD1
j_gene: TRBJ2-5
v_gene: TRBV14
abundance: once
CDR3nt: TGTGCCAGCAGCCAGCGACCGGGACAGGGGGGAGAGACCCAGTACTTC
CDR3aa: CASSQRPGQGGETQYF

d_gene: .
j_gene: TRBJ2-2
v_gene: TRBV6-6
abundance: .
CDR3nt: TGTGCCAGCAGTTACGGGACGACCGGGGAGCTGTTTTTT
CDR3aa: CASSYGTTGELFF

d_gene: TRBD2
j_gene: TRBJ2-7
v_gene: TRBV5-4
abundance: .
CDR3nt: TGCGCCAGCAGCCAAGCGGGGACGGGGGTCGAGCAGTACTTC
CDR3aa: CASSQAGTGVEQYF

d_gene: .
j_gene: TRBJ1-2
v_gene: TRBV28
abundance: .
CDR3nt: TGTGCCAGCAGTTTACGACAATGGGGGGGCTACACCTTC
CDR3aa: CASSLRQWGGYTF

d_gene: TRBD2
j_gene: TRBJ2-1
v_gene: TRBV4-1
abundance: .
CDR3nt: TGCGCCAGCAGCCAAGATGAGGGAGCGGGAGGAAGGAATGAGCAGTTCTTC
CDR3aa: CASSQDEGAGGRNEQFF

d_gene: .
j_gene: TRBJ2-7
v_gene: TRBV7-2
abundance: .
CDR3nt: TGTGCCAGCAGCTTAGCGCTCTGGTCCCCTGGGGGCGAGCAGTACTTC
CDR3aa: CASSLALWSPGGEQYF

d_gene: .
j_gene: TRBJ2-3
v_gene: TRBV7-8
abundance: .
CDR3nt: TGTGCCAGCAGCTCCGGCACAGATACGCAGTATTTT
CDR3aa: CASSSGTDTQYF

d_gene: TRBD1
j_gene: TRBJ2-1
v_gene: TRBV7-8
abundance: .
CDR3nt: TGTGCCAGCAGCTTTTACACAGGGGAATCCTACAATGAGCAGTTCTTC
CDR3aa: CASSFYTGESYNEQFF

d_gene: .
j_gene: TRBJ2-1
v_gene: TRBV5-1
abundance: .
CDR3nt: TGCGCCAGCAGTCCCACCCCGACTGTTTACAATGAGCAGTTCTTC
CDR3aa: CASSPTPTVYNEQFF

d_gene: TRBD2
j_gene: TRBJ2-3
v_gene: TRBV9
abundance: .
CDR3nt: TGTGCCAGCAGCTCCCAACTAGCGGAGGGCACAGATACGCAGTATTTT
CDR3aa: CASSSQLAEGTDTQYF

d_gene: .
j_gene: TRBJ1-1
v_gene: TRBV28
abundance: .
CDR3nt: TGTGCCAGCAGACCCATTGCAGGGAAGAACACTGAAGCTTTCTTT
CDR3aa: CASRPIAGKNTEAFF

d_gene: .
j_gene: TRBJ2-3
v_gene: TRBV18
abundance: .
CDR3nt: TGTGCCAGCTCACCGCTTGGAGATACGCAGTATTTT
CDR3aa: CASSPLGDTQYF

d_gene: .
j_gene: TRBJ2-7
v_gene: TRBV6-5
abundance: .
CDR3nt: TGTGCCAGCAGAAGATCAGCAGTTTACGAGCAGTACTTC
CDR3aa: CASRRSAVYEQYF

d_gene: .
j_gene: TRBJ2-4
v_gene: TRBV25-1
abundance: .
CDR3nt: TGTGCCAGCTCGCCACTAGGCCAAGGGGGGGAAAACATTCAGTACTTC
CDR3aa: CASSPLGQGGENIQYF

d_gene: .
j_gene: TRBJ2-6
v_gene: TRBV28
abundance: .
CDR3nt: TGTGCCAGCAGTCTCCCTTCTGGGGCCAACGTCCTGACTTTC
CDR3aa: CASSLPSGANVLTF

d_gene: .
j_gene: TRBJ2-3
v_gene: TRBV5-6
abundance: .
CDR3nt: TGTGCCAGCAGCTTACCTACGATGTGGGGGGTGGCAGATACGCAGTATTTT
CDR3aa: CASSLPTMWGVADTQYF

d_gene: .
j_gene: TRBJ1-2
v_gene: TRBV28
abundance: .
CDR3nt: TGTGCCAGCAGTTTCCCCGGACTTCTTCCTGGCTACACCTTC
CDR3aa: CASSFPGLLPGYTF

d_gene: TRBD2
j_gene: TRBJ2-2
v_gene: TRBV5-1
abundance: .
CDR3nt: TGCGCCAGCAGCTTGTTAGCGGGAGTGGCAGACACCGGGGAGCTGTTTTTT
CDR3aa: CASSLLAGVADTGELFF

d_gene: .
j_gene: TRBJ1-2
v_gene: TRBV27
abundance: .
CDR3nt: TGTGCCAGCGGCACTCCCATCGGACGGGGCTACACCTTC
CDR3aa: CASGTPIGRGYTF

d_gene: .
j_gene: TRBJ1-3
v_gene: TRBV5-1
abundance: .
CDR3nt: TGCGCCAGAGCTTCCCGGGGGTCTGGAAACACCATATATTTT
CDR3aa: CARASRGSGNTIYF

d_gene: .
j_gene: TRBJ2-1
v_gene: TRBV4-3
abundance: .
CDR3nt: TGCGCCAGCAGCCAAGATTCCCTTTTAGTAGCCGGACGGCCAAGGCTGCCAAATGAGCAGTTCTTC
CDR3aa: CASSQDSLLVAGRPRLPNEQFF

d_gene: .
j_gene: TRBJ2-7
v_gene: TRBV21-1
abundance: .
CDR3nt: TGTGCCAGCAGCAAATCCGGGGTCTCCTACGAGCAGTACTTC
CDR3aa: CASSKSGVSYEQYF

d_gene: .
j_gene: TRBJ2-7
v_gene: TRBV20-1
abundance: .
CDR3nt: TGCAGTGCTAGTAATCCCGAGCAGTACTTC
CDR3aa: CSASNPEQYF

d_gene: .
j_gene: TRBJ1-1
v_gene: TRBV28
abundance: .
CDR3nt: TGTGCCAGCAGTTTGGACCGACGGACCTTGAACACTGAAGCTTTCTTT
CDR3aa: CASSLDRRTLNTEAFF

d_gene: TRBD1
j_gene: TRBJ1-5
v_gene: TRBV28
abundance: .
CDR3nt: TGTGCCAGCAGCCTATACAGGGGGTTCAATCAGCCCCAGCATTTT
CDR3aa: CASSLYRGFNQPQHF

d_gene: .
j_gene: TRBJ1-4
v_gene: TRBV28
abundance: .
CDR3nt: TGTGCCAGCAGTTTAACCGGAACAACTAATGAAAAACTGTTTTTT
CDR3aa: CASSLTGTTNEKLFF

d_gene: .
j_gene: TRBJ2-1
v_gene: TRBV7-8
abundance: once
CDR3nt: TGTGCCAGCAGCGGAGGGATCCGGGAGCAGTTCTTC
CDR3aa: CASSGGIREQFF

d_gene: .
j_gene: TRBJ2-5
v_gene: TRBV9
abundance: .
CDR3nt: TGTGCCAGCAGCGAGAGAGGAGGCGGAGTAGGGGAGACCCAGTACTTC
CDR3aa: CASSERGGGVGETQYF

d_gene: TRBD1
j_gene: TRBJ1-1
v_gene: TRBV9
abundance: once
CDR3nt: TGTGCCAGCAGCGTAGGACGACAGGGGGACACTGAAGCTTTCTTT
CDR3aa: CASSVGRQGDTEAFF

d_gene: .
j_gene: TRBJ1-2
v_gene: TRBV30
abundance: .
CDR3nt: TGTGCCTGGAGTGTCGGGGGTGGCTACACCTTC
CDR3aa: CAWSVGGGYTF

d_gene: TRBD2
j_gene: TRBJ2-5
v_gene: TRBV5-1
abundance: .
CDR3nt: TGCGCCAGCAGCCAGGGACTAGCGGGAGGGCAAGAGACCCAGTACTTC
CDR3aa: CASSQGLAGGQETQYF

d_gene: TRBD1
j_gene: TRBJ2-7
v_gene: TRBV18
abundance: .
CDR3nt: TGTGCCAGCTCACCTTCCGGGACAGGGGGCGGGTACGAGCAGTACTTC
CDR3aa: CASSPSGTGGGYEQYF

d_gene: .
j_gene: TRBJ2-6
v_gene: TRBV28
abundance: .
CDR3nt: TGTGCCAGCAGAACAGGGGGAGGGACTGGGGCCAACGTCCTGACTTTC
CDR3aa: CASRTGGGTGANVLTF

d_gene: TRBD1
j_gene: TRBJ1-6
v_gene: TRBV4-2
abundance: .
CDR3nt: TGTGCCAGCAGCACTAGGACAGGGGCTAATTCACCCCTCCACTTT
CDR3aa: CASSTRTGANSPLHF

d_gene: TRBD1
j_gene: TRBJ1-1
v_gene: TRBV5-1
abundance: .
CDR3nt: TGCGCCAGCAGCCTTGGACAGGGAGCTGAAGCTTTCTTT
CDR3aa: CASSLGQGAEAFF

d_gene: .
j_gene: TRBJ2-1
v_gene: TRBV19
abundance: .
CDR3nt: TGTGCCACCAGTCGCGGCGGGACATACAATGAGCAGTTCTTC
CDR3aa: CATSRGGTYNEQFF

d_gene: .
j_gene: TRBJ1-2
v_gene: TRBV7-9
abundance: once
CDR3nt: TGTGCCAGCAGCTTAGAGATCGGTGCGGGTGGCTACACCTTC
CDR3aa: CASSLEIGAGGYTF